This record covers a single TCR beta chain. The CDR3 goes on 3 residues after the read ends, and that part is filled in from the germline J gene. The data belong to a study of T cells in women clearing cervical HPV infection. The V gene end was trimmed by 5 bases and the J gene end by 1 base; junction bases not matched to a gene: 2. Germline V CDR1 and CDR2: GTSNPN, SVGIG (reference sequence). The CDR3 spans 14 residues. The method was immunoSEQ multiplex PCR; TCRdb's version includes in-frame clones alone and lacks a portion of them. The sample totals about 46,000 clones. The rearrangement links TRBV30 to TRBJ2-5, with 12 positions matching TRBD2. The origin of this receptor is a woman between 18 and 69 years old with a cervical HPV16 infection that either progressed to CIN3+ or cleared (not recorded which). Sequences were obtained from blood buffy coat. The CDR3 here is CAWGLAGIQETQYF. Incomplete CDR3 DNA: TGTGCCTGGGGACTAGCGGGGATCCAAGAGACC.